A selection of T cell receptor beta chains follows, all from one sample in a study of Graves' ophthalmopathy and Graves' hyperthyroidism. One entry per CDR3 protein, called by TCRdb with MiXCR from the multiplex PCR reads. The table includes some 350,000 distinct CDR3 sequences, 15% to 20% detected once. The sample taken for sequencing was peripheral blood. The receptors derive from an adult woman with stable Graves' hyperthyroidism. CDR3s include the opening cysteine and the closing phenylalanine or tryptophan. The D gene is left open where the match is weak. Not every row has a clone size; where given, it reads once, few, many or a size class.

clone size: many
V gene: TRBV12-3/TRBV12-4
D gene: -
J gene: TRBJ2-5
CDR3 protein: CASSFGRLGTQYF
CDR3 DNA: TGTGCCAGCAGTTTTGGGCGGCTCGGGACCCAGTACTTC

clone size: many
V gene: TRBV12-3/TRBV12-4
D gene: -
J gene: TRBJ2-7
CDR3 protein: CASSFRGGSYEQYF
CDR3 DNA: TGTGCCAGCAGTTTTCGAGGGGGCTCCTACGAGCAGTACTTC

clone size: many
V gene: TRBV6-1
D gene: TRBD1
J gene: TRBJ2-7
CDR3 protein: CASSVNWGQGADEQYF
CDR3 DNA: TGTGCCAGCAGTGTGAATTGGGGACAGGGAGCCGACGAGCAGTACTTC

clone size: many
V gene: TRBV12-5
D gene: -
J gene: TRBJ1-5
CDR3 protein: CASQRGGISPQHF
CDR3 DNA: TGTGCTAGTCAAAGAGGGGGAATCAGCCCCCAGCATTTT

clone size: many
V gene: TRBV15
D gene: TRBD1
J gene: TRBJ1-1
CDR3 protein: CATSRDYDRVATEAFF
CDR3 DNA: TGTGCCACCAGCAGAGACTACGACAGGGTGGCCACTGAAGCTTTCTTT

clone size: -
V gene: TRBV4-1
D gene: TRBD2
J gene: TRBJ2-7
CDR3 protein: CASSQGQLAGEFEQYF
CDR3 DNA: TGCGCCAGCAGCCAAGGCCAACTAGCGGGAGAATTCGAGCAGTACTTC

clone size: -
V gene: TRBV6-2/TRBV6-3
D gene: -
J gene: TRBJ2-7
CDR3 protein: CASRVDTSSYEQYF
CDR3 DNA: TGTGCCAGCAGAGTGGACACCAGCTCCTACGAGCAGTACTTC

clone size: many
V gene: TRBV9
D gene: TRBD2
J gene: TRBJ2-7
CDR3 protein: CASSVGPSGSYEQYF
CDR3 DNA: TGTGCCAGCAGCGTAGGTCCTAGCGGGAGCTACGAGCAGTACTTC

clone size: many
V gene: TRBV9
D gene: -
J gene: TRBJ1-1
CDR3 protein: CASSVVPGRIGNTEAFF
CDR3 DNA: TGTGCCAGCAGCGTAGTCCCAGGGCGGATCGGGAACACTGAAGCTTTCTTT

clone size: many
V gene: TRBV7-2
D gene: TRBD2
J gene: TRBJ2-7
CDR3 protein: CASSLGGRAGDEQYF
CDR3 DNA: TGTGCCAGCAGCTTAGGGGGGAGGGCCGGCGACGAGCAGTACTTC

clone size: -
V gene: TRBV12-3/TRBV12-4
D gene: -
J gene: TRBJ1-6
CDR3 protein: CAIRQGNSPLHF
CDR3 DNA: TGTGCCATCAGGCAGGGCAATTCACCCCTCCACTTT

clone size: many
V gene: TRBV27
D gene: TRBD1
J gene: TRBJ1-1
CDR3 protein: CASSLRDSNTEAFF
CDR3 DNA: TGTGCCAGCAGTTTACGGGACAGTAACACTGAAGCTTTCTTT

clone size: -
V gene: TRBV6-5
D gene: TRBD1
J gene: TRBJ1-1
CDR3 protein: CASSYTTGEDTEAFF
CDR3 DNA: TGTGCCAGCAGTTACACAACAGGGGAGGACACTGAAGCTTTCTTT

clone size: -
V gene: TRBV20-1
D gene: TRBD2
J gene: TRBJ2-7
CDR3 protein: CSASTSGGANKKQYF
CDR3 DNA: TGCAGTGCTAGTACTAGCGGGGGGGCCAACAAGAAGCAGTACTTC

clone size: -
V gene: TRBV3-1
D gene: -
J gene: TRBJ2-7
CDR3 protein: CASSQNQGLYEQYF
CDR3 DNA: TGTGCCAGCAGCCAAAACCAGGGCTTGTACGAGCAGTACTTC

clone size: many
V gene: TRBV28
D gene: -
J gene: TRBJ1-1
CDR3 protein: CASSLGREAFF
CDR3 DNA: TGTGCCAGCAGTTTAGGACGGGAAGCTTTCTTT

clone size: -
V gene: TRBV7-2
D gene: TRBD2
J gene: TRBJ2-7
CDR3 protein: CASSLMAGGPYEQYF
CDR3 DNA: TGTGCCAGCAGCTTAATGGCGGGGGGACCCTACGAGCAGTACTTC

clone size: many
V gene: TRBV28
D gene: -
J gene: TRBJ2-7
CDR3 protein: CASRRDRVAYEQYF
CDR3 DNA: TGTGCCAGCAGGAGAGACCGGGTAGCCTACGAGCAGTACTTC

clone size: many
V gene: TRBV11-2
D gene: -
J gene: TRBJ2-4
CDR3 protein: CASSSIGGQGLGKNIQYF
CDR3 DNA: TGTGCCAGCAGCTCCATCGGAGGCCAGGGCCTTGGCAAAAACATTCAGTACTTC

clone size: -
V gene: TRBV12-3/TRBV12-4
D gene: -
J gene: TRBJ1-2
CDR3 protein: CASSSRSGYGYTF
CDR3 DNA: TGTGCCAGCAGTTCCCGGAGCGGCTATGGCTACACCTTC

clone size: few
V gene: TRBV29-1
D gene: TRBD1
J gene: TRBJ2-3
CDR3 protein: CSVERGRVTDTQYF
CDR3 DNA: TGCAGCGTTGAAAGGGGGCGCGTTACAGATACGCAGTATTTT

clone size: -
V gene: TRBV5-1
D gene: -
J gene: TRBJ1-2
CDR3 protein: CASSAGDPGGSYGYTF
CDR3 DNA: TGCGCCAGCAGCGCCGGGGACCCAGGAGGGAGCTATGGCTACACCTTC

clone size: many
V gene: TRBV12-3/TRBV12-4
D gene: -
J gene: TRBJ1-5
CDR3 protein: CASSLTVNQPQHF
CDR3 DNA: TGTGCCAGCAGTTTGACAGTCAATCAGCCCCAGCATTTT

clone size: many
V gene: TRBV6-2/TRBV6-3
D gene: -
J gene: TRBJ2-7
CDR3 protein: CASSYTASYEQYF
CDR3 DNA: TGTGCCAGCAGTTACACGGCCTCCTACGAGCAGTACTTC

clone size: many
V gene: TRBV4-2
D gene: -
J gene: TRBJ2-5
CDR3 protein: CASSQEAPSAGETQYF
CDR3 DNA: TGTGCCAGCAGCCAAGAAGCGCCATCGGCGGGAGAGACCCAGTACTTC

clone size: many
V gene: TRBV7-8
D gene: -
J gene: TRBJ1-1
CDR3 protein: CASSRGRYAEAFF
CDR3 DNA: TGTGCCAGCAGCAGGGGCCGGTACGCTGAAGCTTTCTTT

clone size: many
V gene: TRBV29-1
D gene: -
J gene: TRBJ2-5
CDR3 protein: CSVEGGFRETQYF
CDR3 DNA: TGCAGCGTTGAGGGGGGTTTTCGTGAGACCCAGTACTTC

clone size: many
V gene: TRBV5-1
D gene: -
J gene: TRBJ1-1
CDR3 protein: CASSRQQAVGTEAFF
CDR3 DNA: TGCGCCAGCAGCCGTCAACAGGCTGTGGGGACTGAAGCTTTCTTT

clone size: many
V gene: TRBV7-2
D gene: -
J gene: TRBJ2-5
CDR3 protein: CASSLSQKETQYF
CDR3 DNA: TGTGCCAGCAGCTTAAGCCAGAAAGAGACCCAGTACTTC

clone size: many
V gene: TRBV6-2/TRBV6-3
D gene: -
J gene: TRBJ1-2
CDR3 protein: CASSYSLLNYGYTF
CDR3 DNA: TGTGCCAGCAGTTACTCTTTGCTCAACTATGGCTACACCTTC

clone size: few
V gene: TRBV12-5
D gene: -
J gene: TRBJ1-1
CDR3 protein: CASGLQENTEAFF
CDR3 DNA: TGTGCTAGTGGTTTGCAAGAGAACACTGAAGCTTTCTTT

clone size: many
V gene: TRBV6-2/TRBV6-3
D gene: -
J gene: TRBJ2-7
CDR3 protein: CASRHVGESLLAYEQYF
CDR3 DNA: TGTGCCAGCAGACACGTAGGGGAGAGCCTACTCGCCTACGAGCAGTACTTC